Below, 23 T cell receptor beta chains from the same sample are listed, as sequenced in a study of shared clonotypes between healthy human individuals. Only in-frame clones appear in the TCRdb table, and some are missing; sequencing was by immunoSEQ multiplex PCR. The data hold over a million clones, with 96% observed a single time. The specimen was naive CD4+ T cells sorted from blood. Subset indicated: CD45RA+ positively selected. The receptors originated from a man under 40 in good health.

The V call is TRBV5-1, the J call TRBJ2-5, with a weak D call TRBD1 (6 bases). V dropped 4 bases and J dropped 5 bases, with 24 bases sitting between them. This CDR3 has 17 residues. In germline, CDR1 is SGHRS, CDR2 YFSETQ. In DNA, the CDR3 is TGCGCCAGCAGCGGGGGATTACAGGGTGCCCAGTGGGAGACCCAGTACTTC. As protein: CASSGGLQGAQWETQYF.

J is TRBJ1-2 and V is TRBV28; D may be TRBD1 (5 bases). CDR1 is MDHEN, CDR2 SYDVKM, per germline. CDR3 length equals 14 residues. Trimming pared 4 bases from V and 7 bases from J, leaving 16 bases between. The CDR3 protein is CASSSMGEGSGYTF. In DNA form, the CDR3 reads TGTGCCAGCAGTTCCATGGGGGAGGGGTCTGGCTACACCTTC.

V is TRBV4-2 and J is TRBJ2-7; TRBD2 aligns across 9 bases. Germline V gives CDR1 LGHNA, CDR2 YNFKEQ. V gave up 4 bases and J gave up 2 bases; unmatched junction bases: 9. The CDR3 is 16 residues long. Here the CDR3 DNA reads TGTGCCAGCAGCCCTCGCACCGGGACTAGCCCCTACGAGCAGTACTTC. Its translation: CASSPRTGTSPYEQYF.

The genes are TRBV28 and TRBJ2-5; maybe TRBD2 (6 bases). The V gene's germline CDR1 is MDHEN and CDR2 SYDVKM. This CDR3 region has 12 residues. V lost 10 bases and J 5 bases, leaving 14 bases between the germline ends. The CDR3 bases are TGTGCCACAACAAGTGGGGGGGAGACCCAGTACTTC. Protein product: CATTSGGETQYF.

The rearrangement links TRBV18 to TRBJ2-5; 8 nucleotides agree with TRBD2. The CDR3 is 16 amino acids. Losses at the gene ends were 3 bases for V and 4 bases for J; bases not matched to a gene: 10. The germline gives CDR1 KGHSH, CDR2 LQKENI. The CDR3 nucleotides are TGTGCCAGCTCACCCTCCGAGGCGGGAGGAGGAGAGACCCAGTACTTC. Its translation: CASSPSEAGGGETQYF.

The chain joins TRBV11-1 to TRBJ2-2, with D possibly TRBD1 on 6 matching bases. CDR3 length equals 15 residues. The germline gives CDR1 SGHAT, CDR2 FQDESV (reference sequence). The ends were cut back, 7 bases at V and 0 bases at J, with 12 bases in the middle. As DNA, the CDR3 is TGTGCCAGCACCGGACAGCCTACGAACACCGGGGAGCTGTTTTTT. Its protein product is CASTGQPTNTGELFF.

The J gene is TRBJ2-7, the V gene TRBV28; D remains ambiguous. This CDR3 has 13 residues. V lost 1 base to trimming and J lost 8 bases, with 12 bases between them. Germline loops: CDR1 MDHEN, CDR2 SYDVKM. The CDR3, as DNA: TGTGCCAGCAGTTTATTAGGCCTCATCCAGCAGTACTTC. Amino acids: CASSLLGLIQQYF.

The chain joins TRBV6-6 to TRBJ2-1, with 10 bases matching TRBD2. CDR1 MNHNY and CDR2 SVGAGI come from the germline V gene (reference sequence). CDR3 length: 13 amino acids. V lost 10 bases and J lost 10; bases outside the gene matches: 10. The CDR3 sequence is CATEREGLGEQFF. In nucleotides, the CDR3 is TGTGCCACCGAGCGGGAGGGCCTTGGCGAGCAGTTCTTC.

The genes are TRBV5-3 and TRBJ1-3; no definite D call. TRBV5-3 is an open reading frame, and its role is uncertain. CDR3 length equals 15 residues. V was cut by 4 bases and J by 3 bases, with 14 bases left in between. CDR3 nucleotides: TGTGCCAGAAGCCTGGACGCGTGGCTTGGAAACACCATATATTTT. Translated, it gives CARSLDAWLGNTIYF.

Only a few counts were recorded for this clone. This chain joins TRBV28 and TRBJ1-5, with 11 bases fitting TRBD1. Germline values: CDR1 MDHEN, CDR2 SYDVKM. This CDR3 comprises 14 residues. V gave up 6 bases and J gave up 6 bases; unmatched junction bases: 4. The CDR3 DNA reads TGTGCCAGCAGCCCGGGACAGGGGGTTCAGCCCCAGCATTTT. Its translation is CASSPGQGVQPQHF.

This chain connects TRBV29-1 to TRBJ2-1; 9 positions agree with TRBD2. J was trimmed by 9 bases and V by 6 bases; bases with no gene match: 9. Germline CDR1 is SQVTM and CDR2 is ANQGSEA. This CDR3 region has 13 residues. The CDR3 DNA reads TGCAGCGTATTAGGGACTAGCTTGAGTGAGCAGTTCTTC. Protein: CSVLGTSLSEQFF.

CDR3 amino acids: CSTRPLGGSTDTQYF. CDR3 sequence (DNA): TGCAGCACCAGACCACTAGGGGGAAGCACAGATACGCAGTATTTT. This chain joins TRBV29-1 and TRBJ2-3, with a tentative D call TRBD1 (6 bases). Trimming pared 8 bases from V and 0 bases from J, leaving 18 bases between. The germline V gene encodes CDR1 SQVTM and CDR2 ANQGSEA. The CDR3 has 15 amino acids.

The gene calls are TRBV2 and TRBJ2-7; 8 positions agree with TRBD1. This CDR3 is 15 amino acids long. From germline, CDR1 is SNHLY and CDR2 FYNNEI. With V trimmed by 6 bases and J by 5 bases, 12 bases remained unmatched. As DNA, the CDR3 is TGTGCCAGCAGGGACCAGGGGGCGTACTTTCACGAGCAGTACTTC. Translated: CASRDQGAYFHEQYF.

The CDR3 sequence: CASSLETLAGGPSYEQYF. The CDR3 DNA is TGTGCCAGCAGCTTAGAAACACTAGCGGGAGGACCTTCCTACGAGCAGTACTTC. The J gene is TRBJ2-7, the V gene TRBV7-8; 12 bases fit TRBD2. The CDR3 sequence is 18 residues long. The V gene's germline CDR1 is SGHVS and CDR2 FQNEAQ. After removal of 1 base from V and 1 base from J, the junction contained 8 bases not matched to a gene. Variable domain in full (rest from reference TRBV7-8 and TRBJ2-7): GAGVSQSPRYKVAKRGQDVALRCDPISGHVSLFWYQQALGQGPEFLTYFQNEAQLDKSGLPSDRFFAERPEGSVSTLKIQRTQQEDSAVYLCASSLETLAGGPSYEQYFGPGTRLTVT.

Remarks on this clone: Other DNA sequences from this sample encode an identical CDR3 as well. This sequence joins TRBV18 and TRBJ2-7; D call uncertain. Trimming cost V 3 bases and J 1 base, with 7 bases left between them. Germline CDR1 is KGHSH and CDR2 is LQKENI. This CDR3 has 13 amino acids. CDR3 bases: TGTGCCAGCTCACCCGACTCATCCTACGAGCAGTACTTC. Protein sequence: CASSPDSSYEQYF.

This clone was picked up one time. V and J are TRBV25-1 and TRBJ2-4; 10 nucleotides match TRBD2. J was trimmed by 7 bases and V by 3 bases; bases with no gene match: 3. CDR3 length: 14 amino acids. Germline CDR1 reads MGHDK; CDR2 reads SYGVNS. CDR3 nucleotides: TGTGCCAGCAGTGAGGCTAGCGGGAGCAACATTCAGTACTTC. This gives the protein CASSEASGSNIQYF.

The chain uses TRBV28 and TRBJ2-7; a weak D match, TRBD2 (6 bases). The CDR3 runs 14 residues. The germline gives CDR1 MDHEN, CDR2 SYDVKM. V dropped 4 bases and J dropped 2 bases, with 12 bases sitting between them. CDR3 nucleotide sequence: TGTGCCAGCAGTTCCGGGGGAGTCACCTACGAGCAGTACTTC. Translated: CASSSGGVTYEQYF. Full variable domain (missing parts from reference TRBV28 and TRBJ2-7): DVKVTQSSRYLVKRTGEKVFLECVQDMDHENMFWYRQDPGLGLRLIYFSYDVKMKEKGDIPEGYSVSREKKERFSLILESASTNQTSMYLCASSSGGVTYEQYFGPGTRLTVT.

The chain has TRBV18 and TRBJ1-2; D is uncertain. Trimming pared 3 bases from V and 8 bases from J, leaving 13 bases between. Germline-derived CDR1 and CDR2 are KGHSH and LQKENI. This CDR3 has 13 residues. As DNA, the CDR3 is TGTGCCAGCTCACCCCGGGAGGGAGAAGGCTACACCTTC. Residues: CASSPREGEGYTF.

The chain employs TRBV5-1 and TRBJ1-2, with TRBD1 as a possible D gene (5 bases). With 0 bases removed from V and 1 base from J, the gap between germline ends came to 13 bases. The V gene's germline CDR1 is SGHRS and CDR2 YFSETQ. The CDR3 length is 16 residues. CDR3: CASSLGGGSLNYGYTF. DNA for the CDR3: TGCGCCAGCAGCTTGGGCGGGGGGTCCCTTAACTATGGCTACACCTTC.

In its sample, this clone was seen once. The J gene is TRBJ2-2, the V gene TRBV7-3, with a weak D call TRBD2 (6 bases). CDR3 length equals 16 residues. V was trimmed by 1 base and J by 4 bases, leaving 13 bases between them. The germline V gene encodes CDR1 SGHTA and CDR2 FQGTGA. The CDR3 spells CASSLISGVGTGELFF. CDR3 nucleotide sequence: TGTGCCAGCAGCTTAATTTCGGGAGTGGGCACCGGGGAGCTGTTTTTT. Using reference TRBV7-3 and TRBJ2-2 for the parts outside the CDR3, the full variable domain is GAGVSQTPSNKVTEKGKYVELRCDPISGHTALYWYRQSLGQGPEFLIYFQGTGAADDSGLPNDRFFAVRPEGSVSTLKIQRTERGDSAVYLCASSLISGVGTGELFFGEGSRLTVL.

The chain recombines TRBV7-9 with TRBJ2-1, with TRBD2 matching over 14 bases. The CDR3 is 16 amino acids. Germline CDR1 reads SEHNR; CDR2 reads FQNEAQ (reference sequence). After removal of 5 bases from V and 9 bases from J, the junction contained 9 bases not matched to a gene. The CDR3 sequence: CASSRGTSGSGGEQFF. The CDR3 DNA reads TGTGCCAGCAGCCGAGGGACTAGCGGGAGTGGTGGTGAGCAGTTCTTC.

The V call is TRBV28, the J call TRBJ2-2; perhaps TRBD2 as D (6 bases). V was clipped by 4 bases and J by 6 bases, with 9 bases between them. Germline assignment: CDR1 MDHEN and CDR2 SYDVKM. There are 13 residues in the CDR3. The CDR3 region has the DNA TGTGCCAGCAGTTCTAGCGTCCCCGGGGAGCTGTTTTTT. Protein product: CASSSSVPGELFF.

This CDR3 reads CASEGPSASGANVLTF. Here the CDR3 DNA reads TGTGCCAGCGAGGGACCCTCGGCCTCTGGGGCCAACGTCCTGACTTTC. This chain uses TRBV28 with TRBJ2-6; D may match TRBD1 or TRBD2 (5 bases each). The V gene lost 8 bases and the J gene lost 0 bases, with 14 bases spanning the gap. Germline CDR1 and CDR2: MDHEN and SYDVKM. CDR3 length equals 16 residues.